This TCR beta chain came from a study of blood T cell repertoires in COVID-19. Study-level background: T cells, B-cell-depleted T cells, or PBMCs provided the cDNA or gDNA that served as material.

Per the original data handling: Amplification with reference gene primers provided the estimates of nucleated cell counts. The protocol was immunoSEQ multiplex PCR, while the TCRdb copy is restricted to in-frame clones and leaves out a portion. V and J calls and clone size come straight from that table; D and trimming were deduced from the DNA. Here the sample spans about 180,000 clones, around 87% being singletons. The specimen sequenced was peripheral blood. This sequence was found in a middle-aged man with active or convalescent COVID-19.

CDR3 sequence: CASSQVKAGASTDTQYF. CDR3 bases: TGTGCCAGCAGCCAAGTTAAGGCGGGGGCCAGCACAGATACGCAGTATTTT. The genes are TRBV3-1 (or the pseudogene TRBV3-2) and TRBJ2-3, with D tentatively TRBD2 (7 bases). From germline, CDR1 is LGHDT and CDR2 YNNKEL (reference sequence). The CDR3 runs to 17 residues. Between the trimmed V and J ends, which lost 1 base and 0 bases, there was a span of 14 bases.